Listed below are T cell receptor beta chains from one sample, sequenced in a study of T cells in Graves' hyperthyroidism and ophthalmopathy. One entry per CDR3 protein results from TCRdb running MiXCR on the multiplex PCR reads. This sample has a few hundred thousand distinct CDR3 sequences; about 20% occur once, and the top ten carry around 50%. The sample taken for sequencing was blood. These receptors came from a woman aged 45-65 years with Graves' hyperthyroidism. CDR3s include the opening cysteine and the closing phenylalanine or tryptophan. A D gene is named only where the DNA matches it firmly. Clone size is not always given. Where it is, it says once, few, many or a class for expanded clones.

d_call,clone_size,v_call,j_call,cdr3_length,cdr3_aa,cdr3_nt
.,few,TRBV28,TRBJ2-1,16,CASSPRMGPSYNERFF,TGTGCCAGCAGTCCTAGGATGGGGCCCTCCTACAATGAGCGGTTCTTC
.,few,TRBV7-2,TRBJ2-3,16,CASSPTTGEFTDTQYF,TGTGCCAGCAGCCCGACCACGGGGGAATTCACAGATACGCAGTATTTT
.,few,TRBV20-1,TRBJ1-2,15,CSARDVDIANYGYTF,TGCAGTGCTAGAGATGTGGACATAGCTAACTATGGCTACACCTTC
.,many,TRBV11-2,TRBJ1-1,15,CASSADAGMNTEAFF,TGTGCCAGCAGCGCCGACGCGGGGATGAACACTGAAGCTTTCTTT
.,many,TRBV3-1,TRBJ2-5,14,CASSPDGGQETQYF,TGTGCCAGCAGCCCGGACGGCGGCCAAGAGACCCAGTACTTC
.,many,TRBV20-1,TRBJ1-1,11,CSATAGGEAFF,TGCAGTGCTACCGCGGGCGGTGAAGCTTTCTTT
.,many,TRBV12-3/TRBV12-4,TRBJ1-5,14,CASSLAGVQQPQHF,TGTGCCAGCAGTTTAGCAGGGGTCCAACAGCCCCAGCATTTT
.,.,TRBV3-1,TRBJ2-7,16,CASSQAWTDGSYEQYF,TGTGCCAGCAGCCAAGCGTGGACCGACGGATCCTACGAGCAGTACTTC
TRBD2,few,TRBV7-2,TRBJ2-1,15,CASSSGLAAYNEQFF,TGTGCCAGCAGCTCGGGACTAGCGGCGTACAATGAGCAGTTCTTC
.,many,TRBV7-7,TRBJ2-3,14,CASSLGGSRDTQYF,TGTGCTAGCAGCCTAGGGGGGAGCAGAGATACGCAGTATTTT
.,.,TRBV9,TRBJ2-7,15,CASSVDAGITYEQYF,TGTGCCAGCAGCGTAGATGCAGGGATCACCTACGAGCAGTACTTC
.,.,TRBV2,TRBJ1-3,16,CARSVGETGSRNTIYF,TGTGCCAGGAGTGTCGGGGAAACAGGATCCAGAAACACCATATATTTT
.,.,TRBV7-9,TRBJ2-3,15,CASSLSAALTDTQYF,TGTGCCAGCAGCTTATCTGCCGCGCTCACAGATACGCAGTATTTT
.,.,TRBV30,TRBJ1-3,15,CAWGQVFDFGNTIYF,TGTGCCTGGGGCCAGGTCTTCGATTTTGGAAACACCATATATTTT
.,many,TRBV4-1,TRBJ1-1,14,CASSQGVMNTEAFF,TGCGCCAGCAGCCAAGGGGTTATGAACACTGAAGCTTTCTTT
TRBD1,few,TRBV5-6,TRBJ1-2,17,CASSLTMGQGANYGYTF,TGTGCCAGCAGCCTAACGATGGGACAGGGAGCTAACTATGGCTACACCTTC
.,.,TRBV2,TRBJ1-5,15,CASSPDSGGNQPQHF,TGTGCCAGCAGCCCCGACTCAGGGGGCAATCAGCCCCAGCATTTT
.,few,TRBV10-3,TRBJ2-5,15,CAISESFGGTETQYF,TGTGCCATCAGTGAGTCTTTTGGGGGAACAGAGACCCAGTACTTC
.,many,TRBV4-1,TRBJ1-1,15,CASSQDSPEATEAFF,TGCGCCAGCAGCCAAGATTCCCCGGAAGCCACTGAAGCTTTCTTT
TRBD2,few,TRBV5-6,TRBJ2-1,16,CASSLLGGGGYNEQFF,TGTGCCAGCAGCCTGCTTGGCGGGGGGGGCTACAATGAGCAGTTCTTC